One and the same sample provided the 28 T cell receptor beta chains below, sequenced in a study of post-analysis software for immune sequencing data. cDNA libraries for TCR beta contained unique molecular identifiers. TCRdb reprocessed the PCR reads via MiXCR and lists one record per CDR3 protein. The table includes 650,000 to 900,000 distinct CDR3 sequences, 35% to 55% detected once. Study-level points and caveats: Patients used several TRBV segments, including TRBV5-6, TRBV5-1 and TRBV20-1, more often than controls.

No cognate antigen is known for these TCRs. The sequenced sample consisted of blood. The receptors here all came from a girl between 5 and 17 years old with multiple sclerosis.

In its sample, this clonotype was seen a few times. The chain carries TRBV7-9 and TRBJ2-1, with D maybe TRBD2 (5 bases). This CDR3 spans 16 amino acids. CDR1 and CDR2 from the germline V gene are SEHNR and FQNEAQ (reference sequence). The V end was cut by 4 bases, the J end by 3 bases, with 16 bases between. The CDR3 loop is CASSSVRLSGYNEQFF. Written as DNA, the CDR3 is TGTGCCAGCAGCTCTGTTCGACTGAGCGGCTACAATGAGCAGTTCTTC.

This sequence joins TRBV20-1 and TRBJ2-1, with D perhaps matching TRBD2 (6 bases). Germline CDR1 DFQATT, CDR2 SNEGSKA (reference sequence). This CDR3 region has 15 residues. V was shortened by 6 bases and J by 0 bases, with 15 bases between the two germline ends. The CDR3 protein is CSAFRTGSSYNEQFF. The CDR3 DNA reads as TGCAGTGCCTTCAGGACCGGGAGCTCCTACAATGAGCAGTTCTTC.

This chain links TRBV15 with TRBJ2-3; the D gene is possibly TRBD1 (6 bases). The V and J ends lost 3 bases and 2 bases respectively, with 12 bases between them. The CDR3 spans 15 residues. Germline V gene lookup returns CDR1 LNHNV and CDR2 YYDKDF (reference sequence). The CDR3 here is CATSSRGPSTDTQYF. CDR3 in DNA: TGTGCCACCAGCAGCAGGGGACCCTCCACAGATACGCAGTATTTT.

In this sample, this clonotype turned up many times. The CDR3 DNA sequence: TGCAGTGCTAGAGATCATGGGGTAAGCTCCTACAATGAGCAGTTCTTC. The encoded protein is CSARDHGVSSYNEQFF. This rearrangement joins TRBV20-1 to TRBJ2-1; D is uncertain. CDR1 and CDR2 from the germline V gene are DFQATT and SNEGSKA (reference sequence). This CDR3 is 16 amino acids long. V lost 0 bases and J 0 bases, leaving 12 bases between the germline ends.

In its sample, this clonotype was seen once. This sequence joins TRBV14 and TRBJ2-1; 10 bases agree with TRBD2. The CDR3 spans 17 residues. The V gene's germline CDR1 is SGHDN and CDR2 FVKESK. The J segment lost 8 bases and the V segment lost 4 bases, leaving 14 bases of the junction unmatched. CDR3 coding DNA: TGTGCCAGCAGCCCTCGTTTTGGCCTAGCGGGAGACCATGAGCAGTTCTTC. It specifies CASSPRFGLAGDHEQFF. Full variable domain (missing parts from reference TRBV14 and TRBJ2-1): EAGVTQFPSHSVIEKGQTVTLRCDPISGHDNLYWYRRVMGKEIKFLLHFVKESKQDESGMPNNRFLAERTGGTYSTLKVQPAELEDSGVYFCASSPRFGLAGDHEQFFGPGTRLTVL.

The J gene is TRBJ2-1, the V gene TRBV10-3; D gene ambiguous. Trimming cost V 7 bases and J 6 bases, with 19 bases left between them. Germline CDR1 is ENHRY and CDR2 is SYGVKD. This CDR3 has 15 residues. The CDR3 bases are TGTGCCATCAATGATATCTGGAGCCCCTGCAATGAGCAGTTCTTC. It codes for CAINDIWSPCNEQFF.

The chain carries TRBV6-1 and TRBJ2-3; TRBD2 matches at 12 bases. This CDR3 comprises 17 residues. With V trimmed by 5 bases and J by 4 bases, 10 bases remained unmatched. Germline CDR1 and CDR2: MNHNS and SASEGT. This CDR3 is CASSRGLAGGMADTQYF. CDR3 coding DNA: TGTGCCAGCAGTCGCGGCCTAGCGGGAGGGATGGCAGATACGCAGTATTTT.

This clonotype was recorded only once. This chain links TRBV7-3 with TRBJ2-5; D may be TRBD1 or TRBD2 (5 bases each). CDR3 length equals 14 residues. The V end lost 1 base, the J end lost 11 bases, and 17 bases lay between the germline ends. Germline loops: CDR1 SGHTA, CDR2 FQGTGA. The CDR3 loop is CASSLIGAYNEQYF. The CDR3 DNA follows: TGTGCCAGCAGCTTAATCGGGGCCTACAATGAGCAGTACTTC.

This chain joins TRBV21-1 and TRBJ1-5; the table's D call of TRBD1 was not tested on the DNA. TRBV21-1 counts as a pseudogene. This CDR3 is built from 18 residues. The CDR3 DNA sequence: TGTGCCAGCAGCAAAGAAGTCTCGGGACAGGGCCCTCGCCAGCCCCAGCATTTT. Its protein is CASSKEVSGQGPRQPQHF.

J is TRBJ2-1 and V is TRBV20-1; possible D gene TRBD1, 5 bases. Per the germline V gene, CDR1 is DFQATT and CDR2 is SNEGSKA (reference sequence). This CDR3 is built from 14 residues. Trimming took 0 bases from V and 7 from J, leaving 13 bases between them. The CDR3 region has the DNA TGCAGTGCTAGAGATATCAGGGTAGGGAATGAGCAGTTCTTC. Its protein product is CSARDIRVGNEQFF.

Only a few counts were recorded for this clonotype. The rearrangement joins TRBV30 to TRBJ1-2, with D possibly TRBD1 on 5 matching bases. CDR1 is GTSNPN and CDR2 is SVGIG in the germline V gene (reference sequence). The CDR3 loop spans 13 amino acids. The V end was cut by 2 bases, the J end by 6 bases, with 13 bases between. CDR3 nucleotide sequence: TGTGCCTGGAGTTTTACAGGTTCAAATGGCTACACCTTC. It yields the protein CAWSFTGSNGYTF. Variable domain in full (rest from reference TRBV30 and TRBJ1-2): SQTIHQWPATLVQPVGSPLSLECTVEGTSNPNLYWYRQAAGRGLQLLFYSVGIGQISSEVPQNLSASRPQDRQFILSSKKLLLSDSGFYLCAWSFTGSNGYTFGSGTRLTVV.

V gene TRBV28 combines with J gene TRBJ2-4; D is perhaps TRBD1 or TRBD2 (5 bases each). The DNA end is more similar to TRBJ2-5, so the J call may be wrong. This CDR3 is built from 16 residues. Germline V CDR1 and CDR2: MDHEN, SYDVKM. CDR3 DNA: TGTGCCAGCAGTTCAGATCTAAGGGACCAAAAAGAGACCCAGTACTTC. Translated, it gives CASSSDLRDQKETQYF.

The V gene is TRBV5-1, the J gene TRBJ2-5; D gene uncertain. The CDR3 is 17 amino acids. The germline V and J ends were trimmed by 6 bases and 1 base, with 22 bases remaining between them. From germline, CDR1 is SGHRS and CDR2 YFSETQ. For the CDR3, the DNA is TGCGCCAGCACCTCATACCCTCAAGGACGGATCCAAGAGACCCAGTACTTC. It is translated as CASTSYPQGRIQETQYF. Supplemented by reference TRBV5-1 and TRBJ2-5, the full variable domain reads KAGVTQTPRYLIKTRGQQVTLSCSPISGHRSVSWYQQTPGQGLQFLFEYFSETQRNKGNFPGRFSGRQFSNSRSEMNVSTLELGDSALYLCASTSYPQGRIQETQYFGPGTRLLVL.

This sequence joins TRBV6-6 and TRBJ2-1; D tentatively fits TRBD1 or TRBD2 (5 bases each). The length of the CDR3 is 16 residues. Trimming left V 4 bases short and J 4 bases short, with 17 bases between. The germline gives CDR1 MNHNY, CDR2 SVGAGI (reference sequence). The CDR3 here is CASSFLERDGYNEQFF. The CDR3 bases are TGTGCCAGCAGTTTCTTAGAAAGGGACGGATACAATGAGCAGTTCTTC.

This clonotype showed up just once. The chain is built from TRBV24-1 and TRBJ2-5; D gene ambiguous. Trimming took 0 bases from V and 4 from J, leaving 8 bases between them. The CDR3 covers 14 residues. Germline V gene sequence: CDR1 KGHDR, CDR2 SFDVKD. In DNA form, the CDR3 reads TGTGCCACCAGTGATTTGTCCGGGCCAGAGACCCAGTACTTC. Translated, it gives CATSDLSGPETQYF.

The rearrangement joins TRBV10-3 to TRBJ2-1; TRBD2 agrees at 15 bases. CDR1 and CDR2 from the germline V gene are ENHRY and SYGVKD. The CDR3 is made up of 19 amino acids. Germline trimming cut 2 bases from V and 9 bases from J; bases unmatched to any gene: 14. As DNA, the CDR3 is TGTGCCATCAGTGAGGAAGGGACTAGCGGGAGGCCGCTAGCCACTGAGCAGTTCTTC. It yields the protein CAISEEGTSGRPLATEQFF.

J is TRBJ1-2 and V is TRBV7-2; 9 bases match TRBD1. The trim removed 5 bases at V and 7 bases at J, leaving 8 bases unmatched. CDR3 length: 14 residues. Germline V gives CDR1 SGHTA, CDR2 FQGNSA. CDR3 DNA: TGTGCCAGCAGCCCCCAGGGACAGGGTTTTGGCTACACCTTC. This codes for CASSPQGQGFGYTF.

In DNA, the CDR3 is TGTGCCAGCAGTTATTCGAACGTTGGCTACACCTTC. Protein: CASSYSNVGYTF. This chain uses TRBV6-9 with TRBJ1-2, with D unresolved. V gave up 0 bases and J gave up 7 bases, with 6 bases separating them. CDR3 length: 12 residues. Per germline, CDR1 MNHGY and CDR2 SVAAGI.

CDR3: CASSQPEAGEGTSYEQYF. The CDR3 DNA reads TGTGCCAGCAGCCAACCCGAGGCAGGGGAGGGGACCTCCTACGAGCAGTACTTC. The J gene is TRBJ2-5, the V gene TRBV4-2, with D possibly being TRBD2 (7 bases). The J call is doubtful: the DNA matches TRBJ2-7 better. CDR3 size: 18 residues. Germline V gene sequence: CDR1 LGHNA, CDR2 YNFKEQ.

This clonotype was counted only a few times. The rearrangement links TRBV6-4 to TRBJ2-3; possible D gene TRBD2, 5 bases. Trimming shortened V by 0 bases and J by 0 bases, and 10 bases separated the two germline ends. CDR1 and CDR2 from the germline V gene are MRHNA and SNTAGT. The CDR3 contains 16 residues. This CDR3 is CASSDSEGESTDTQYF. DNA of the CDR3: TGTGCCAGCAGTGACTCTGAGGGAGAGAGCACAGATACGCAGTATTTT.

On this clonotype: One end of the junction is discordant with germline, which a read error may explain. This chain uses TRBV7-2 with TRBJ2-3; either TRBD1 or TRBD2 may supply D (5 bases each). This CDR3 is 15 amino acids long. CDR1 is SGHTA, CDR2 FQGNSA, per germline. The CDR3 is CVSSLWGGFTDTQYF. The CDR3 nucleotides are TGTGTCAGCAGCTTATGGGGCGGGTTCACAGATACGCAGTATTTT.

V gene TRBV7-3 combines with J gene TRBJ1-1, with 7 positions matching TRBD1. With 0 bases clipped from V and 10 bases from J, the junction kept 5 bases outside the gene matches. This CDR3 spans 13 amino acids. CDR1 is SGHTA and CDR2 is FQGTGA in the germline V gene. The CDR3 nucleotides read TGTGCCAGCAGCTTAACAGGGGGCGACGGAGCTTTCTTT. This codes for CASSLTGGDGAFF.

V gene TRBV29-1 combines with J gene TRBJ2-1; D perhaps matches TRBD1 (6 bases). With 1 base removed from V and 3 bases from J, the gap between germline ends came to 16 bases. The CDR3 has 16 residues. Germline CDR1 and CDR2: SQVTM and ANQGSEA. Here the CDR3 DNA reads TGCAGCGTTGAAGGCGGCGACAGGCAACGCTACAATGAGCAGTTCTTC. Translation gives CSVEGGDRQRYNEQFF.

The rearrangement links TRBV9 to TRBJ2-1; D might be TRBD1 or TRBD2, each matching 6 bases. Germline-derived CDR1 and CDR2 are SGDLS and YYNGEE. This CDR3 is 16 amino acids long. The V and J ends lost 0 bases and 5 bases respectively, with 15 bases between them. CDR3 residues: CASSVEGGSSNNEQFF. The CDR3 bases are TGTGCCAGCAGCGTAGAAGGGGGGAGTAGCAACAATGAGCAGTTCTTC.

This clonotype was picked up a small number of times. This sequence joins TRBV7-2 and TRBJ2-2; a possible D gene is TRBD2 (6 bases). The CDR3 has 18 amino acids. The V gene lost 1 base and the J gene lost 0 bases, with 15 bases spanning the gap. The germline V gene encodes CDR1 SGHTA and CDR2 FQGNSA. The CDR3 here is CASSLGLVVNANTGELFF. DNA for the CDR3: TGTGCCAGCAGCTTAGGACTAGTTGTAAATGCGAACACCGGGGAGCTGTTTTTT.

This clonotype was found a few times. The chain has TRBV7-6 and TRBJ1-1, with 7 bases lining up with TRBD1. V was clipped by 1 base and J by 4 bases; unmatched bases: 0. Germline loops: CDR1 SGHVS, CDR2 FNYEAQ. There are 13 residues in the CDR3. CDR3 DNA: TGTGCCAGCAGCTTAGGGACAGGCACTGAAGCTTTCTTT. Amino acids: CASSLGTGTEAFF.

The chain is built from TRBV6-1 and TRBJ1-2; D gene uncertain. The CDR3 runs to 16 residues. CDR1 and CDR2 (germline): MNHNS, SASEGT. The germline V and J ends were trimmed by 2 bases and 3 bases, with 16 bases remaining between them. CDR3 nucleotides: TGTGCCAGCAGTGAAAGGAAGGTATCAGGAGACTATGGCTACACCTTC. Its protein product is CASSERKVSGDYGYTF.

The gene calls are TRBV28 and TRBJ2-7; tentatively, D is TRBD1 (5 bases). Matching the DNA end better, TRBJ2-5 makes the J call doubtful. CDR3 length: 16 amino acids. The germline gives CDR1 MDHEN, CDR2 SYDVKM. CDR3 coding DNA: TGTGCCAGCAGTTTGTTCAGGGATCTCGGCCAAGAGACCCAGTACTTC. Protein product: CASSLFRDLGQETQYF.